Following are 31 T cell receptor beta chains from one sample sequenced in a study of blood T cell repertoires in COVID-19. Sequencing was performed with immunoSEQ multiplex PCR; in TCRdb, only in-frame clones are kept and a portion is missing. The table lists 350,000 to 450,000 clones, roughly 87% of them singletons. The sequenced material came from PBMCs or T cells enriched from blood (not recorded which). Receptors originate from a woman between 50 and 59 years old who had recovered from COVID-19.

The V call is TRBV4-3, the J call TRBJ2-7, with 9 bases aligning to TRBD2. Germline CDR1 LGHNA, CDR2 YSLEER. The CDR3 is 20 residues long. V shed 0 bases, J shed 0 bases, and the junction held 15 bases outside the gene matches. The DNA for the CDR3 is TGCGCCAGCAGCCAAGATGCGGGCGGGAGGGCCTTTGGGGACTCCTACGAGCAGTACTTC. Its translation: CASSQDAGGRAFGDSYEQYF.

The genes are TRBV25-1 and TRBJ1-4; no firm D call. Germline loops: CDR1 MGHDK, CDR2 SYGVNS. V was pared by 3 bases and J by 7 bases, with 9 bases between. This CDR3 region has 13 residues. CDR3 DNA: TGTGCCAGCAGTGAGATTTCCGGTGAAAAACTGTTTTTT. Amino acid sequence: CASSEISGEKLFF.

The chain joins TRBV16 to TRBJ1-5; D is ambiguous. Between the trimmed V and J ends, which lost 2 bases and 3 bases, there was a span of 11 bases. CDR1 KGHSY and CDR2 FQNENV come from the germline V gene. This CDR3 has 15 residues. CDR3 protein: CASSQEVISNQPQHF. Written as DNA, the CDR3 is TGTGCCAGCAGCCAAGAGGTGATTTCCAATCAGCCCCAGCATTTT.

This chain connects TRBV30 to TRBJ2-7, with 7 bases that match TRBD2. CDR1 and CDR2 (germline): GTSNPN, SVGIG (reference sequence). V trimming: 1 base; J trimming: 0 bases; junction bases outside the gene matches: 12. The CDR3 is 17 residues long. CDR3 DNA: TGTGCCTGGAGTGGGTCTTTTAGCGGGTCCTTCTCCTACGAGCAGTACTTC. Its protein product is CAWSGSFSGSFSYEQYF.

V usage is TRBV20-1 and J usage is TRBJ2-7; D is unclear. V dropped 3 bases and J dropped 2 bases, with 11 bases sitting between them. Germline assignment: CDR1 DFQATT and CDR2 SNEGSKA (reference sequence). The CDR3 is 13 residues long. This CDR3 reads CSASQPGTYEQYF. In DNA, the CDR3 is TGCAGTGCTAGTCAACCAGGTACCTACGAGCAGTACTTC.

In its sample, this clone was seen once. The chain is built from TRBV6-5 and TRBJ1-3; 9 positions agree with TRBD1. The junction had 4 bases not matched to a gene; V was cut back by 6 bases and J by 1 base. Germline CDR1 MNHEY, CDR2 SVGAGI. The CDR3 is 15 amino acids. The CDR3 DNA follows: TGTGCCAGCAGGCTGGACAGGGGATCTGGAAACACCATATATTTT. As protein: CASRLDRGSGNTIYF.

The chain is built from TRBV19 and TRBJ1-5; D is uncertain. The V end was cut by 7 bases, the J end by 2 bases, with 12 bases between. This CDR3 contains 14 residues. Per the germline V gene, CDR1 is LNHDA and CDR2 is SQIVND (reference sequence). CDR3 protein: CASKRTLGNQPQHF. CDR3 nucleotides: TGTGCCAGTAAAAGAACTTTAGGCAATCAGCCCCAGCATTTT.

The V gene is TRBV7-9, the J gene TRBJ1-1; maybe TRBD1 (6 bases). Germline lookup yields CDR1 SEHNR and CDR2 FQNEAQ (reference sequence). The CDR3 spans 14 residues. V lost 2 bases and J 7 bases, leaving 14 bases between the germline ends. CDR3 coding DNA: TGTGCCAGCAGCTTACGCCCAGGGGCGGTTGAAGCTTTCTTT. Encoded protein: CASSLRPGAVEAFF.

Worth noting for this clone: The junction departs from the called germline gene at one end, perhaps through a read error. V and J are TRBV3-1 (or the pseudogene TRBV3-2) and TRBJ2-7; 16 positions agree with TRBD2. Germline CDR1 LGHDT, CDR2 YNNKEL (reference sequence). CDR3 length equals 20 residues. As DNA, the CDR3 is TGTGCCAGCGGCCAGAGAACGGGACTAGCGGGAGGGCTGCGCTCCTACGAGCAGTACTTC. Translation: CASGQRTGLAGGLRSYEQYF.

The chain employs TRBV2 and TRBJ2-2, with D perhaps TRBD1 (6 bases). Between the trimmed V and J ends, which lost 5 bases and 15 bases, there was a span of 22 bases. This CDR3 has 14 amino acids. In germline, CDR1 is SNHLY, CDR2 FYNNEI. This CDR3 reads CASSLGLGDIRLFF. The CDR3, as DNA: TGTGCCAGCAGTTTGGGTCTGGGGGACATTAGGTTGTTTTTT.

The CDR3 sequence is CASSLGTSGGRNTGELFF. CDR3 DNA: TGTGCCAGCAGCTTAGGCACTAGCGGGGGGCGGAACACCGGGGAGCTGTTTTTT. This sequence joins TRBV11-2 and TRBJ2-2; 12 bases fit TRBD2. Trimming took 1 base from V and 1 from J; bases not matched to a gene: 4. The CDR3 consists of 18 residues. Germline CDR1 is SGHAT and CDR2 is FQNNGV.

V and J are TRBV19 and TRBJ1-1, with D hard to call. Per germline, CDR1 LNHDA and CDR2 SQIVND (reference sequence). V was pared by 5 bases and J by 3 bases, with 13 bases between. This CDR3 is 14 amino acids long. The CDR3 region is CASSSDNWDTEAFF. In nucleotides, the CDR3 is TGTGCCAGTAGTTCCGACAATTGGGACACTGAAGCTTTCTTT.

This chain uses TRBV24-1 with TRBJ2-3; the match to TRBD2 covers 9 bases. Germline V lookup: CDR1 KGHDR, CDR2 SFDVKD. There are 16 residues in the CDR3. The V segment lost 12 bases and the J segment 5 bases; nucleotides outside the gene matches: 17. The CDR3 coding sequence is TGTGCCCCCTTCAATACCGGGACTAGCCGGGAAGATACGCAGTATTTT. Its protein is CAPFNTGTSREDTQYF.

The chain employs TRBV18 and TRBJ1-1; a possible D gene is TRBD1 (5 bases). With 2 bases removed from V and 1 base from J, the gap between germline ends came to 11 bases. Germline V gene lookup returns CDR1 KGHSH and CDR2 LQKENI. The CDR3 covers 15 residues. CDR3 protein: CASSPGASQNTEAFF. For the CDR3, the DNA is TGTGCCAGCTCACCAGGGGCATCCCAGAACACTGAAGCTTTCTTT. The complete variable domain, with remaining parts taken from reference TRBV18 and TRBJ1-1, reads NAGVMQNPRHLVRRRGQEARLRCSPMKGHSHVYWYRQLPEEGLKFMVYLQKENIIDESGMPKERFSAEFPKEGPSILRIQQVVRGDSAAYFCASSPGASQNTEAFFGQGTRLTVV.

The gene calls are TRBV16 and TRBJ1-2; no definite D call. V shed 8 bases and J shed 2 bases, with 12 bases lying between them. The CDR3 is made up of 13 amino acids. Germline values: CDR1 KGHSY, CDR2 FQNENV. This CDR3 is CASGRVRNYGYTF. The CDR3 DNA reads TGTGCCAGCGGGCGGGTCAGAAACTATGGCTACACCTTC. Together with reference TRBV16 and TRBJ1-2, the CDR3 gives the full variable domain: GEEVAQTPKHLVRGEGQKAKLYCAPIKGHSYVFWYQQVLKNEFKFLISFQNENVFDETGMPKERFSAKCLPNSPCSLEIQATKLEDSAVYFCASGRVRNYGYTFGSGTRLTVV.

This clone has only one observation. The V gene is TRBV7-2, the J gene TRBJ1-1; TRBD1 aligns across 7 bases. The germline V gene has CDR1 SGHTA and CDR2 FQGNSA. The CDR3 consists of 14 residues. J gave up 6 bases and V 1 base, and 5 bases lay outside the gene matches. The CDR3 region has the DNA TGTGCCAGCAGCTTAGGTTTCGGGACAGCTGAAGCTTTCTTT. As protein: CASSLGFGTAEAFF.

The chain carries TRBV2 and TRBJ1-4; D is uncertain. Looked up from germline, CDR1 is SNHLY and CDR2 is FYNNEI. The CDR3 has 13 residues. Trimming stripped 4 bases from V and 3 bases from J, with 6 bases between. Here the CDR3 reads CASSGESNEKLFF. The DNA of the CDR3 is TGTGCCAGCAGTGGAGAATCTAATGAAAAACTGTTTTTT.

The CDR3 sequence: CASSSLSGGFRNEQFF. The CDR3 nucleotides are TGTGCCAGCAGTTCCCTAAGCGGGGGGTTTCGTAATGAGCAGTTCTTC. The rearrangement joins TRBV6-2 or TRBV6-3 to TRBJ2-1; 9 positions agree with TRBD2. The trim removed 4 bases at V and 7 bases at J, leaving 11 bases unmatched. Germline V gives CDR1 MNHEY, CDR2 SVGEGT. The CDR3 loop spans 16 amino acids.

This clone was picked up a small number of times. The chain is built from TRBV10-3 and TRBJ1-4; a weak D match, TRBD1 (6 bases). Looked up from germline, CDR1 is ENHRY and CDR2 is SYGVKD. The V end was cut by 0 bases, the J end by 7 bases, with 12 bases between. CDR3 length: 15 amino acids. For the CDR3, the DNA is TGTGCCATCAGTGAGTCGGCGGGGGGCGGTGAAAAACTGTTTTTT. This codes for CAISESAGGGEKLFF.

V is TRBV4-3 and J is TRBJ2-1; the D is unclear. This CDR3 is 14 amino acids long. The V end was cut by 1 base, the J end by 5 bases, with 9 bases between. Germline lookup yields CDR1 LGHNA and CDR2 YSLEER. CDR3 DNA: TGCGCCAGCAGCCAAGGGGCTACTGACAATGAGCAGTTCTTC. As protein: CASSQGATDNEQFF.

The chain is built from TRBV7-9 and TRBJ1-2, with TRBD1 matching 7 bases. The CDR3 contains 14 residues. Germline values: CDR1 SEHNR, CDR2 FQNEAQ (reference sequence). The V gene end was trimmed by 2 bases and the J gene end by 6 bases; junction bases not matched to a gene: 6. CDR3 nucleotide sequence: TGTGCCAGCAGCTTAATTAGGGACAGCGATGGCTACACCTTC. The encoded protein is CASSLIRDSDGYTF.

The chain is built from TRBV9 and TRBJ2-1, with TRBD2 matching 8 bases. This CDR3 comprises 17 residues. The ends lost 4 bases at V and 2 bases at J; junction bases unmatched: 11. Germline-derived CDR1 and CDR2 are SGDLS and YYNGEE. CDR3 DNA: TGTGCCAGCAGCTCTTACTTTACGGGGGGGCCCTACAATGAGCAGTTCTTC. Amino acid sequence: CASSSYFTGGPYNEQFF. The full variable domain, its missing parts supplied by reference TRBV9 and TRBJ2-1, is DSGVTQTPKHLITATGQRVTLRCSPRSGDLSVYWYQQSLDQGLQFLIQYYNGEERAKGNILERFSAQQFPDLHSELNLSSLELGDSALYFCASSSYFTGGPYNEQFFGPGTRLTVL.

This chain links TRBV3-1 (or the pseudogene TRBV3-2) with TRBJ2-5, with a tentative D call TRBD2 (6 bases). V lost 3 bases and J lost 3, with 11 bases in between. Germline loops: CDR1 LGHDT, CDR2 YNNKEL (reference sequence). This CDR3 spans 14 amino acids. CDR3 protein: CASSQEGWKETQYF. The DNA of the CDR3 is TGTGCCAGCAGCCAGGAGGGGTGGAAAGAGACCCAGTACTTC.

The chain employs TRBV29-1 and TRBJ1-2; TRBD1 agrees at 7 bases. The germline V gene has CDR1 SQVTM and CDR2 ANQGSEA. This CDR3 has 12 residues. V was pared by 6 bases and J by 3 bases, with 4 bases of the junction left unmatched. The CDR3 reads CSVATGYYGYTF. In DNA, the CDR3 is TGCAGCGTCGCGACAGGGTACTATGGCTACACCTTC.

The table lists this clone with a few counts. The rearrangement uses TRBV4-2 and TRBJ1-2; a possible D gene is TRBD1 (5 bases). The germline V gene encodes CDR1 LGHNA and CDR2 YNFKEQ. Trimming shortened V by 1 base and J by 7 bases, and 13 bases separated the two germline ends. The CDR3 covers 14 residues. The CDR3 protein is CASSQAGTDLGYTF. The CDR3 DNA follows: TGTGCCAGCAGCCAAGCCGGGACTGACCTTGGCTACACCTTC.

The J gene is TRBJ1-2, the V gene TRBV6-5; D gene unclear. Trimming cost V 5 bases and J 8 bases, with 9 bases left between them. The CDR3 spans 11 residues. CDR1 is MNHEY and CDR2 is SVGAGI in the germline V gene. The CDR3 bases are TGTGCCAGCAGTCGGGAAGAGGGCTACACCTTC. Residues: CASSREEGYTF.

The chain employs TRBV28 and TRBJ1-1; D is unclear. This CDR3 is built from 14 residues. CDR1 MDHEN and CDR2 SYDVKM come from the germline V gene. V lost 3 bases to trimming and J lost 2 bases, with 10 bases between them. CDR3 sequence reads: CASSFPVSNTEAFF. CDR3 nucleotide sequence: TGTGCCAGCAGTTTTCCGGTTTCCAACACTGAAGCTTTCTTT.

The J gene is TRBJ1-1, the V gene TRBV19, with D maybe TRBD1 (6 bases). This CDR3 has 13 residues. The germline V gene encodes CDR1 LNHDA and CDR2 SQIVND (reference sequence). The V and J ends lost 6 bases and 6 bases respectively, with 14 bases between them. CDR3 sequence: CASSTHRDAEAFF. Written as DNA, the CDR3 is TGTGCCAGTAGCACACACAGGGACGCTGAAGCTTTCTTT.

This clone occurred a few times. The chain's CDR3 is CASSFGQGIGELFF. CDR3 sequence (DNA): TGTGCCAGCAGCTTTGGACAGGGTATCGGGGAGCTGTTTTTT. The chain links TRBV7-3 to TRBJ2-2, with TRBD1 matching over 8 bases. The CDR3 covers 14 residues. J gave up 7 bases and V 3 bases, and 4 bases lay outside the gene matches. Germline CDR1 is SGHTA and CDR2 is FQGTGA.

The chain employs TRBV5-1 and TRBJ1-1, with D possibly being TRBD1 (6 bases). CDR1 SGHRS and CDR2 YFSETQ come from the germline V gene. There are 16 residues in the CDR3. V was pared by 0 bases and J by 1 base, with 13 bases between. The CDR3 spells CASSLVRGRENTEAFF. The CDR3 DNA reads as TGCGCCAGCAGCTTGGTGCGGGGGCGGGAGAACACTGAAGCTTTCTTT.

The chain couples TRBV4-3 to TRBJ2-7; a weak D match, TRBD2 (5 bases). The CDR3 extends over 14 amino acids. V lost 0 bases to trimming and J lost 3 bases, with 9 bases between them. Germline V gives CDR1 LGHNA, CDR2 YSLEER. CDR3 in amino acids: CASSQDRGLYEQYF. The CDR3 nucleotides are TGCGCCAGCAGCCAAGACCGGGGTCTCTACGAGCAGTACTTC.